The 25 T cell receptor beta chains given below trace back to one sample, sequenced in a study of blood T cell repertoires in COVID-19. Clones were read by immunoSEQ multiplex PCR, and TCRdb kept only the in-frame ones, dropping some. The data contain about 200,000 clones, around nine tenths of them singletons. Sequencing input: peripheral blood. The receptors stem from a human donor in a cohort sampled during active COVID-19.

The rearrangement joins TRBV4-2 to TRBJ1-6; tentatively, D is TRBD1 (5 bases). V lost 1 base, J lost 5 bases, and 15 bases lay in between. Germline assignment: CDR1 LGHNA and CDR2 YNFKEQ. CDR3 length: 17 amino acids. Here the CDR3 DNA reads TGTGCCAGCAGCCAAGGGGGGGTGGAACCTAATAATTCACCCCTCCACTTT. Translating gives CASSQGGVEPNNSPLHF.

The gene calls are TRBV6-5 and TRBJ2-6; D remains ambiguous. CDR1 and CDR2 from the germline V gene are MNHEY and SVGAGI. This CDR3 is built from 13 residues. V dropped 6 bases and J dropped 1 base, with 4 bases sitting between them. Written as DNA, the CDR3 is TGTGCCAGCAGGAGGTCTGGGGCCAACGTCCTGACTTTC. Its protein product is CASRRSGANVLTF.

The chain joins TRBV29-1 to TRBJ2-7; TRBD1 might be the D (5 bases). V was pared by 4 bases and J by 3 bases, with 13 bases between. The CDR3 covers 13 residues. Germline V gene sequence: CDR1 SQVTM, CDR2 ANQGSEA. Here the CDR3 reads CSVAVRAYYEQYF. The CDR3 coding sequence is TGCAGCGTTGCGGTCAGGGCTTACTACGAGCAGTACTTC.

The rearrangement joins TRBV11-2 to TRBJ2-1, with 9 bases lining up with TRBD2. This CDR3 is built from 12 residues. Germline CDR1 and CDR2: SGHAT and FQNNGV. The V gene end was trimmed by 4 bases and the J gene end by 9 bases; junction bases not matched to a gene: 1. The CDR3 protein is CASSSSGVEQFF. The DNA for the CDR3 is TGTGCCAGCAGCTCTAGCGGGGTTGAGCAGTTCTTC.

The V gene is TRBV10-3, the J gene TRBJ2-1; 8 bases are a match to TRBD1. In germline, CDR1 is ENHRY, CDR2 SYGVKD. J was trimmed by 6 bases and V by 2 bases; bases with no gene match: 6. This CDR3 contains 15 residues. The CDR3 here is CAISEGQGRSNEQFF. DNA for the CDR3: TGTGCCATCAGTGAGGGACAGGGACGGAGCAATGAGCAGTTCTTC.

The rearrangement links TRBV5-1 to TRBJ2-7; TRBD1 matches 7 bases. The junction had 17 bases not matched to a gene; V was cut back by 0 bases and J by 5 bases. The CDR3 runs to 18 residues. Per the germline V gene, CDR1 is SGHRS and CDR2 is YFSETQ. CDR3 nucleotide sequence: TGCGCCAGCAGCTTGGGACAGGGTTTAAGGGGTGTTGCGAACGAGCAGTACTTC. The encoded protein is CASSLGQGLRGVANEQYF. The whole variable domain, filled in from reference TRBV5-1 and TRBJ2-7, reads KAGVTQTPRYLIKTRGQQVTLSCSPISGHRSVSWYQQTPGQGLQFLFEYFSETQRNKGNFPGRFSGRQFSNSRSEMNVSTLELGDSALYLCASSLGQGLRGVANEQYFGPGTRLTVT.

The gene calls are TRBV29-1 and TRBJ2-7, with a possible D match to TRBD1 (6 bases). In germline, CDR1 is SQVTM, CDR2 ANQGSEA. The CDR3 totals 12 residues. V gave up 4 bases and J gave up 5 bases, with 12 bases separating them. The CDR3 loop is CSVGAGVHEQYF. DNA for the CDR3: TGCAGCGTTGGGGCAGGGGTCCACGAGCAGTACTTC.

This clone was counted between two and nine times. V and J are TRBV25-1 and TRBJ1-1, with D unresolved. In germline, CDR1 is MGHDK, CDR2 SYGVNS. V was trimmed by 0 bases and J by 1 base, leaving 6 bases between them. The CDR3 has 14 amino acids. This CDR3 reads CASSEYGRNTEAFF. CDR3 coding DNA: TGTGCCAGCAGTGAATATGGGCGGAACACTGAAGCTTTCTTT.

The genes are TRBV2 and TRBJ2-1; a possible D gene is TRBD1 (6 bases). This CDR3 has 12 residues. V shed 7 bases and J shed 10 bases, with 14 bases lying between them. CDR1 and CDR2 from the germline V gene are SNHLY and FYNNEI. CDR3 sequence (DNA): TGTGCCAGCACCATAATCGGGACAGAGCAGTTCTTC. This gives the protein CASTIIGTEQFF.

The V and J genes are TRBV27 and TRBJ2-7; 7 positions match TRBD1. The CDR3 runs to 15 residues. J was trimmed by 0 bases and V by 4 bases; bases with no gene match: 6. CDR1 and CDR2 from the germline V gene are MNHEY and SMNVEV (reference sequence). In DNA form, the CDR3 reads TGTGCCAGCAGTTCAGGGGGTAGAGGCTCCTACGAGCAGTACTTC. Translating gives CASSSGGRGSYEQYF.

The chain recombines TRBV10-3 with TRBJ2-3; 12 bases are a match to TRBD2. The CDR3 is made up of 17 amino acids. Germline CDR1 and CDR2: ENHRY and SYGVKD. Trimming took 9 bases from V and 6 from J; bases not matched to a gene: 16. The CDR3 bases are TGTGCCATGGGACAGGGTCTAGCGGGGGGGGCGGATGATACGCAGTATTTT. This codes for CAMGQGLAGGADDTQYF.

V and J are TRBV5-4 and TRBJ2-7; 7 bases are shared with TRBD1. The junction had 11 bases not matched to a gene; V was cut back by 3 bases and J by 5 bases. CDR1 SGHNT and CDR2 YYREEE come from the germline V gene (reference sequence). The CDR3 consists of 15 residues. CDR3 DNA sequence: TGTGCCAGCAGCTCGAACGGACAGGTTTTTAACGAGCAGTACTTC. This sequence encodes CASSSNGQVFNEQYF.

The chain uses TRBV20-1 and TRBJ2-7; 7 nucleotides match TRBD2. With 3 bases clipped from V and 0 bases from J, the junction kept 8 bases outside the gene matches. This CDR3 has 15 amino acids. Germline CDR1 is DFQATT and CDR2 is SNEGSKA (reference sequence). The CDR3 DNA is TGCAGTGCTAGTGACCGGGAGGTTAGCTCCTACGAGCAGTACTTC. This sequence encodes CSASDREVSSYEQYF.

V is TRBV11-3 and J is TRBJ1-5, with D perhaps matching TRBD1 (5 bases). The ends were cut back, 0 bases at V and 6 bases at J, with 15 bases in the middle. This CDR3 region has 16 residues. CDR1 and CDR2 from the germline V gene are SGHNT and YENEEA. CDR3 DNA sequence: TGTGCCAGCAGCTTAGATATTGGCCAGGGAAGTCAGCCCCAGCATTTT. Encoded protein: CASSLDIGQGSQPQHF. Drawing the rest from reference TRBV11-3 and TRBJ1-5, the complete variable domain is EAGVVQSPRYKIIEKKQPVAFWCNPISGHNTLYWYLQNLGQGPELLIRYENEEAVDDSQLPKDRFSAERLKGVDSTLKIQPAELGDSAVYLCASSLDIGQGSQPQHFGDGTRLSIL.

This clone was seen once. The V gene is TRBV29-1, the J gene TRBJ2-2, with 11 positions matching TRBD2. V lost 6 bases to trimming and J lost 5 bases; unmatched junction nucleotides: 5. Germline V lookup: CDR1 SQVTM, CDR2 ANQGSEA. CDR3 length equals 14 residues. The DNA for the CDR3 is TGCAGCGTACAACTAGCGGGAGTGACCGGGGAGCTGTTTTTT. This codes for CSVQLAGVTGELFF.

The rearrangement uses TRBV6-5 and TRBJ1-1; D gene uncertain. The CDR3 runs 12 residues. Germline loops: CDR1 MNHEY, CDR2 SVGAGI. V lost 6 bases, J lost 7 bases, and 12 bases lay in between. The CDR3 protein is CASRDRVNEAFF. The CDR3 bases are TGTGCCAGCAGAGACCGGGTTAATGAAGCTTTCTTT.

The rearrangement joins TRBV12-3 or TRBV12-4 to TRBJ2-5; 10 bases are shared with TRBD2. Germline trimming cut 6 bases from V and 5 bases from J; bases unmatched to any gene: 3. The CDR3 loop spans 13 amino acids. CDR3 loop: CASRLAGVETQYF. For the CDR3, the DNA is TGTGCCAGCAGGCTAGCGGGAGTGGAGACCCAGTACTTC.

This chain joins TRBV6-5 and TRBJ1-6; D gene ambiguous. Trimming removed 6 bases at V and 4 bases at J, with 7 bases between. The CDR3 sequence is 13 residues long. Looked up from germline, CDR1 is MNHEY and CDR2 is SVGAGI. CDR3 coding DNA: TGTGCCAGCAGAGGCGGTTATAATTCACCCCTCCACTTT. Residues: CASRGGYNSPLHF.

The chain uses TRBV24-1 and TRBJ2-2; unclear D gene. The CDR3 length is 16 residues. Germline V gives CDR1 KGHDR, CDR2 SFDVKD. V dropped 5 bases and J dropped 4 bases, with 16 bases sitting between them. The CDR3 sequence is CATSAHTTRSTGELFF. The CDR3 DNA reads as TGTGCCACCAGTGCTCATACAACCCGAAGCACCGGGGAGCTGTTTTTT.

V and J are TRBV20-1 and TRBJ1-1; TRBD1 is a possible D gene (6 bases). V lost 3 bases and J 0 bases, leaving 14 bases between the germline ends. This CDR3 has 15 residues. Germline CDR1 reads DFQATT; CDR2 reads SNEGSKA (reference sequence). The DNA of the CDR3 is TGCAGTGCTAGTGCGCAGGGGTCTATGAACACTGAAGCTTTCTTT. Its protein is CSASAQGSMNTEAFF.

The rearrangement joins TRBV28 to TRBJ2-1, with D unclear. V was shortened by 4 bases and J by 9 bases, with 22 bases between the two germline ends. The germline CDR1 and CDR2 sequences are MDHEN and SYDVKM. The CDR3 has 16 amino acids. DNA of the CDR3: TGTGCCAGCAGTTCCCCCCGAGGTCCCCGCTGGGTTGAGCAGTTCTTC. This sequence encodes CASSSPRGPRWVEQFF.

This clone showed up just a few times. The chain uses TRBV27 and TRBJ1-1, with D possibly being TRBD1 (6 bases). CDR3 length: 15 residues. The V end lost 2 bases, the J end lost 4 bases, and 14 bases lay between the germline ends. The germline gives CDR1 MNHEY, CDR2 SMNVEV (reference sequence). The CDR3 sequence is CASSLGQTSSTEAFF. The CDR3, as DNA: TGTGCCAGCAGTTTAGGACAGACATCTTCCACTGAAGCTTTCTTT.

The chain couples TRBV9 to TRBJ2-7; tentative D call: TRBD2 (6 bases). V shed 3 bases and J shed 3 bases, with 19 bases lying between them. There are 16 residues in the CDR3. Germline V gene lookup returns CDR1 SGDLS and CDR2 YYNGEE. The CDR3: CASSASTGVYHYEQYF. In DNA form, the CDR3 reads TGTGCCAGCAGCGCCTCCACGGGGGTCTACCACTACGAGCAGTACTTC.

The gene calls are TRBV6-2 or TRBV6-3 and TRBJ2-7; 9 bases line up with TRBD1. The CDR3 contains 15 residues. V gave up 2 bases and J gave up 5 bases; unmatched junction bases: 7. In germline, CDR1 is MNHEY, CDR2 SVGEGT. The CDR3 sequence is CASSYPAGQGHEQYF. The CDR3 DNA sequence: TGTGCCAGCAGTTACCCCGCGGGACAGGGCCACGAGCAGTACTTC.

The V and J genes are TRBV10-2 and TRBJ2-7, with TRBD2 matching over 9 bases. The germline V gene has CDR1 WSHSY and CDR2 SAAADI. There are 13 residues in the CDR3. With 6 bases clipped from V and 2 bases from J, the junction kept 2 bases outside the gene matches. DNA of the CDR3: TGCGCCAGCAGGATAGCGGGGGCCTACGAGCAGTACTTC. Protein sequence: CASRIAGAYEQYF.